These 21 T cell receptor beta chains share one sample of origin, sequenced in a study of blood T cells in healthy people across ages (dated by TCRdb to the mid-2010s). To prepare the library, 5' RACE was applied. The data were produced on an Illumina HiSeq 2500. A second about 7 to 12 cycle PCR used a sample-barcoded 5' primer and a J-beta primer mix. The public reads were run again by TCRdb, first through fastp at Q25 and then through MiXCR, and only productive beta chains were kept. Each entry merges the rows of one CDR3 protein and shows their most common DNA and genes. The sample contains about 1.7 million distinct CDR3 sequences, about 28% of them found a single time. The ten biggest clones cover 6.5% to 8.5% of the sample. The specimen was blood. These receptors were obtained from a woman aged 30 to 39 in good health.

A remark on this clonotype: This may arise from a read error, as a much more abundant clone is one base away. The gene calls are TRBV12-3 or TRBV12-4 and TRBJ2-3; D remains ambiguous. The CDR3 sequence is 11 residues long. V was pared by 6 bases and J by 4 bases, with 5 bases between. The CDR3 protein is CASRKADTQYF. CDR3 DNA sequence: TGTGCCAGCAGGAAAGCAGATACGCAGTATTTT.

This sequence joins TRBV12-3 or TRBV12-4 and TRBJ1-2; possibly TRBD1 for D (5 bases). The CDR3 has 12 residues. Trimming left V 5 bases short and J 9 bases short, with 13 bases between. The CDR3 DNA reads as TGTGCCAGCAGTCCCAGGGCCAAGAGCTACACCTTC. This encodes CASSPRAKSYTF.

This clonotype was observed at least ten times. The chain employs TRBV6-1 and TRBJ1-6; D unclear. The CDR3 runs 14 residues. The germline CDR1 and CDR2 sequences are MNHNS and SASEGT. Trimming removed 6 bases at V and 2 bases at J, with 8 bases between. The CDR3 protein is CASRSGTYNSPLHF. Written as DNA, the CDR3 is TGTGCCAGCAGGTCGGGCACCTATAATTCACCCCTCCACTTT.

The CDR3 coding sequence is TGCGCCAGCAGCCCAACCGCGGGGAGCACAGATACGCAGTATTTT. It encodes CASSPTAGSTDTQYF. The chain links TRBV5-1 to TRBJ2-3; D might be TRBD2 (6 bases). Trimming removed 4 bases from V and 0 bases from J, with 12 bases in between. CDR3 length: 15 residues. Germline V lookup: CDR1 SGHRS, CDR2 YFSETQ.

CDR3 sequence (DNA): TGTGCCACCAGCAATAGACAGGGGGCGGTCGGGGAGCTGTTTTTT. The encoded protein is CATSNRQGAVGELFF. The chain joins TRBV15 to TRBJ2-2; TRBD1 matches 10 bases. With 4 bases clipped from V and 7 bases from J, the junction kept 6 bases outside the gene matches. CDR3 length equals 15 residues. Germline V gene lookup returns CDR1 LNHNV and CDR2 YYDKDF (reference sequence).

Note on this clonotype: A read error is possible here, since a much larger clone lies one base away. The chain recombines TRBV29-1 with TRBJ2-7; 7 bases fit TRBD2. The V gene end was trimmed by 5 bases and the J gene end by 3 bases; junction bases not matched to a gene: 7. There are 13 residues in the CDR3. Per germline, CDR1 SQVTM and CDR2 ANQGSEA. In DNA form, the CDR3 reads TGCAGCGTTTGCGGGAGCGGGGACTACGAGCAGTACTTC. Amino acid sequence: CSVCGSGDYEQYF.

This clonotype turned up a few times. The chain uses TRBV20-1 and TRBJ1-2; maybe TRBD1 (5 bases). The CDR3 length is 12 residues. The V gene lost 3 bases and the J gene lost 6 bases, with 11 bases spanning the gap. CDR1 is DFQATT and CDR2 is SNEGSKA in the germline V gene (reference sequence). Here the CDR3 DNA reads TGCAGTGCTAGGCTCTGGGGGAATGGCTACACCTTC. Translating it yields CSARLWGNGYTF.

This clonotype appeared a few times. V is TRBV12-3 or TRBV12-4 and J is TRBJ2-1, with unresolved D. Trimming shortened V by 2 bases and J by 2 bases, and 10 bases separated the two germline ends. CDR3 length: 15 residues. In DNA form, the CDR3 reads TGTGCCAGCAGTTTAAGGACGCCTACCTACAATGAGCAGTTCTTC. Translation: CASSLRTPTYNEQFF.

The rearrangement uses TRBV28 and TRBJ1-1; D is unclear. V lost 2 bases, J lost 11 bases, and 18 bases lay in between. Germline CDR1 reads MDHEN; CDR2 reads SYDVKM. The CDR3 runs to 14 residues. The CDR3 here is CASSLSSKPWEAFF. The DNA of the CDR3 is TGTGCCAGCAGTTTAAGTAGTAAGCCATGGGAGGCTTTCTTT.

This chain connects TRBV11-2 to TRBJ1-3; D might be TRBD1 (5 bases). The V end lost 4 bases, the J end lost 4 bases, and 14 bases lay between the germline ends. This CDR3 contains 15 residues. CDR1 SGHAT and CDR2 FQNNGV come from the germline V gene. CDR3 residues: CASSSRVGLGNTIYF. Written as DNA, the CDR3 is TGTGCCAGCAGCTCCCGAGTGGGGCTCGGAAACACCATATATTTT. The full variable domain, in which reference TRBV11-2 and TRBJ1-3 provide the parts outside the CDR3, is EAGVAQSPRYKIIEKRQSVAFWCNPISGHATLYWYQQILGQGPKLLIQFQNNGVVDDSQLPKDRFSAERLKGVDSTLKIQPAKLEDSAVYLCASSSRVGLGNTIYFGEGSWLTVV.

The V gene is TRBV30, the J gene TRBJ1-4, with unresolved D. CDR1 and CDR2 (germline): GTSNPN, SVGIG (reference sequence). V dropped 2 bases and J dropped 2 bases, with 6 bases sitting between them. The CDR3 contains 13 residues. The CDR3 region is CAWSSGTNEKLFF. The CDR3, as DNA: TGTGCCTGGAGTTCGGGTACTAATGAAAAACTGTTTTTT.

The table lists this clonotype with many counts. CDR3 loop: CASSYGWGPSYEQYF. In DNA form, the CDR3 reads TGTGCCAGCAGTTACGGCTGGGGGCCGTCCTACGAGCAGTACTTC. V usage is TRBV6-2 or TRBV6-3 and J usage is TRBJ2-7, with a possible D match to TRBD1 (6 bases). This CDR3 is built from 15 residues. Germline CDR1 MNHEY, CDR2 SVGEGT. Between the trimmed V and J ends, which lost 2 bases and 1 base, there was a span of 12 bases.

The rearrangement links TRBV11-2 to TRBJ2-1; no firm D call. CDR1 SGHAT and CDR2 FQNNGV come from the germline V gene. V gave up 3 bases and J gave up 8 bases, with 14 bases separating them. The CDR3 contains 14 residues. Here the CDR3 DNA reads TGTGCCAGCAGCTTTGGCCTATCTTGGGATGAGCAGTTCTTC. Protein product: CASSFGLSWDEQFF. Looking up the rest from reference TRBV11-2 and TRBJ2-1 gives the full variable domain: EAGVAQSPRYKIIEKRQSVAFWCNPISGHATLYWYQQILGQGPKLLIQFQNNGVVDDSQLPKDRFSAERLKGVDSTLKIQPAKLEDSAVYLCASSFGLSWDEQFFGPGTRLTVL.

This clonotype was observed a handful of times. In DNA form, the CDR3 reads TGTGCCAGCAGCCTAACCGGGACAGATAACTATGGCTACACCTTC. It translates to CASSLTGTDNYGYTF. V gene TRBV7-8 combines with J gene TRBJ1-2; TRBD1 matches 7 bases. CDR1 and CDR2 (germline): SGHVS, FQNEAQ. The CDR3 runs 15 residues. The V segment lost 5 bases and the J segment 1 base; nucleotides outside the gene matches: 7.

This clonotype has more than one count but fewer than ten. V is TRBV6-2 or TRBV6-3 and J is TRBJ2-7; D ambiguous. The V and J ends lost 4 bases and 6 bases respectively, with 10 bases between them. CDR1 and CDR2 (germline): MNHEY, SVGEGT. CDR3 size: 12 residues. The CDR3 bases are TGTGCCAGCAGTTCCCAGACTGGCGAGCAGTACTTC. Translated, it gives CASSSQTGEQYF.

Many counts were recorded for this clonotype. The chain uses TRBV24-1 and TRBJ2-7; D is perhaps TRBD2 (5 bases). Trimming took off 2 bases at V and 3 bases at J, with 7 bases between the two ends. The germline V gene encodes CDR1 KGHDR and CDR2 SFDVKD. The CDR3 spans 13 residues. The CDR3 DNA follows: TGTGCCACCAGTGATTCGACTAACTACGAGCAGTACTTC. This encodes CATSDSTNYEQYF.

The chain couples TRBV28 to TRBJ2-2, with 9 bases that match TRBD2. The CDR3 has 15 residues. The V segment lost 6 bases and the J segment 6 bases; nucleotides outside the gene matches: 8. Germline V lookup: CDR1 MDHEN, CDR2 SYDVKM. CDR3 in DNA: TGTGCCAGCAGGGTGACTAGCGGCCTCCCCGGGGAGCTGTTTTTT. Protein product: CASRVTSGLPGELFF.

This clonotype was seen repeatedly, ten times or more. This sequence joins TRBV5-1 and TRBJ2-7; 8 bases line up with TRBD2. The V gene end was trimmed by 0 bases and the J gene end by 4 bases; junction bases not matched to a gene: 6. The CDR3 is made up of 15 amino acids. From germline, CDR1 is SGHRS and CDR2 YFSETQ. CDR3 loop: CASSLGLAGNYEQYF. The CDR3 DNA reads TGCGCCAGCAGCTTGGGGCTAGCGGGCAATTACGAGCAGTACTTC.

At least ten counts were recorded for this clonotype. The chain's CDR3 is CASSKLAGGFYEQYF. CDR3 sequence (DNA): TGCGCCAGCAGTAAACTAGCGGGAGGGTTCTACGAGCAGTACTTC. The gene calls are TRBV10-2 and TRBJ2-7; 13 nucleotides line up with TRBD2. Germline lookup yields CDR1 WSHSY and CDR2 SAAADI. CDR3 length: 15 amino acids. With 5 bases clipped from V and 3 bases from J, the junction kept 4 bases outside the gene matches.

The chain combines TRBV12-3 or TRBV12-4 with TRBJ1-6; 10 bases are a match to TRBD1. The CDR3 runs to 15 residues. Losses at the gene ends were 4 bases for V and 11 bases for J; bases not matched to a gene: 8. CDR3 coding DNA: TGTGCCAGCAGTTCGGACAGGGGGACCGGACCACCCCTCCACTTT. It is translated as CASSSDRGTGPPLHF.

The chain employs TRBV10-3 and TRBJ2-3, with D possibly matching TRBD2 (5 bases). Trimming removed 7 bases at V and 4 bases at J, with 6 bases between. Looked up from germline, CDR1 is ENHRY and CDR2 is SYGVKD. This CDR3 contains 11 residues. The CDR3 sequence is CAITEADTQYF. The DNA for the CDR3 is TGTGCCATCACGGAGGCAGATACGCAGTATTTT.